This TCR beta chain was captured in a study of T cell responses to AZD1222 COVID-19 vaccine. Overall study findings and caveats: Spike-wide coverage was observed for vaccine-associated CD4 TCRs, with dominant responses at 160-218 and 743-854. Clonal diversity may have been underestimated, and the donors were mostly white British, with more females than males. Recipients of two AZD1222 doses showed rising Spike-specific TCR breadth and depth. Seropositive AZD1222 recipients at baseline numbered only five or six.

V lost 1 base, J lost 4 bases, and 7 bases lay in between. The germline CDR1 and CDR2 sequences are SGDLS and YYNGEE. This CDR3 comprises 13 residues. This table comes from immunoSEQ multiplex PCR, and its TCRdb copy is limited to in-frame clones, with some not included. The sample lists some 90,000 clones, 89% occurring once. With respect to this clone: Its antigen is still unknown.

The chain carries TRBV9 and TRBJ2-3, with no clear D. The sequencing used peripheral blood, collected on day 0 of AZD1222 vaccination. The origin of this receptor is an adult in good health. As DNA, the CDR3 is TGTGCCAGCAGCGTAAATTTCGCAGATACGCAGTATTTT. It specifies CASSVNFADTQYF.